This T cell receptor (beta chain) was recovered during a study of cytomegalovirus exposure and HLA in healthy donors. Germline loops: CDR1 SGHRS, CDR2 YFSETQ. Trimming took off 4 bases at V and 1 base at J, with 14 bases between the two ends. There are 15 residues in the CDR3. Clones were sequenced by immunoSEQ multiplex PCR, and TCRdb holds only the in-frame ones, with some missing. The table lists about 200,000 clones, 87% of them singletons, with 2% to 2.5% in the top ten. The chain combines TRBV5-1 with TRBJ2-5; possibly TRBD2 for D (5 bases). This receptor was taken from a woman in her late teens or twenties in good health and CMV-seropositive. Sequences were obtained from PBMCs. The CDR3 nucleotides are TGCGCCAGCAGCCCTCTGGCCGGGGTCCAAGAGACCCAGTACTTC. It yields the protein CASSPLAGVQETQYF.